The 11 T cell receptor beta chains below all came from one sample that was sequenced in a study of post-analysis software for immune sequencing data. Every TCR beta cDNA library bore unique molecular identifiers. TCRdb reprocessed the PCR reads via MiXCR and lists one record per CDR3 protein. This table has fewer than 900,000 distinct CDR3 sequences, 40% to 55% appearing once. These receptors' targets are unknown. General observations from the study: Five TRBV segments occurring more often in patients than controls included TRBV5-6, TRBV5-1 and TRBV20-1.

The material sequenced was blood. The receptors come from a girl under 18 with multiple sclerosis.

This clonotype was detected only a few times. This chain connects TRBV9 to TRBJ1-2; 7 nucleotides line up with TRBD1. V lost 0 bases to trimming and J lost 8 bases; unmatched junction nucleotides: 19. Germline CDR1 SGDLS, CDR2 YYNGEE. CDR3 length: 18 amino acids. The CDR3 DNA reads as TGTGCCAGCAGCGTAGCCATCGGGCAGGGGGGGACCTATAACGGCTACACCTTC. Translated, it gives CASSVAIGQGGTYNGYTF.

This chain uses TRBV6-5 with TRBJ1-2; no clear D. Trimming left V 2 bases short and J 8 bases short, with 12 bases between. Germline V gives CDR1 MNHEY, CDR2 SVGAGI. The CDR3 is made up of 13 amino acids. CDR3 loop: CASSYTSGQGYTF. CDR3 DNA: TGTGCCAGCAGTTACACCAGCGGCCAAGGCTACACCTTC.

The sample holds a few counts of this clonotype. V usage is TRBV12-3 or TRBV12-4 and J usage is TRBJ1-1; D is ambiguous. Trimming removed 3 bases from V and 7 bases from J, with 9 bases in between. CDR3 size: 12 residues. For the CDR3, the DNA is TGTGCCAGCAGTTTTGATAGGGTTGAAGCTTTCTTT. Translation: CASSFDRVEAFF.

This clonotype was seen a handful of times. The chain is built from TRBV12-3 or TRBV12-4 and TRBJ2-7, with D maybe TRBD1 (6 bases). V was clipped by 6 bases and J by 2 bases, with 11 bases between them. This CDR3 contains 13 residues. CDR3 sequence (DNA): TGTGCCAGCAGCCTGGGACACACCTACGAGCAGTACTTC. Its translation is CASSLGHTYEQYF.

The CDR3 DNA follows: TGTGCCAGCAGCCTCATAACTAGTTCCTACAATGAGCAGTTCTTC. This encodes CASSLITSSYNEQFF. This chain connects TRBV9 to TRBJ2-1, with a possible D match to TRBD2 (5 bases). CDR3 length equals 15 residues. V gave up 4 bases and J gave up 1 base, with 12 bases separating them. Germline CDR1 is SGDLS and CDR2 is YYNGEE. The full variable domain, completed using reference TRBV9 and TRBJ2-1, is DSGVTQTPKHLITATGQRVTLRCSPRSGDLSVYWYQQSLDQGLQFLIQYYNGEERAKGNILERFSAQQFPDLHSELNLSSLELGDSALYFCASSLITSSYNEQFFGPGTRLTVL.

On this clonotype: The conserved final phenylalanine or tryptophan is absent from the CDR3, which likely points to a read error. CDR3 bases: TGCAGTGCACCCGGTACAGCCCAAGAGACCCAGTACTTA. This translates into CSAPGTAQETQYL. The genes are TRBV20-1 and TRBJ2-4, with D unresolved. The J call may be faulty, since TRBJ2-5 better matches the DNA end. Per germline, CDR1 DFQATT and CDR2 SNEGSKA (reference sequence). The CDR3 sequence is 13 residues long.

V is TRBV4-2 and J is TRBJ2-7; D gene unclear. V was shortened by 5 bases and J by 1 base, with 9 bases between the two germline ends. CDR1 is LGHNA, CDR2 YNFKEQ, per germline. The CDR3 has 13 residues. CDR3 protein: CASSGTLSYEQYF. CDR3 coding DNA: TGTGCCAGCAGCGGAACCCTTTCCTACGAGCAGTACTTC.

This clonotype was seen only a few times. This chain connects TRBV29-1 to TRBJ2-1; 9 bases match TRBD1. The CDR3 is 16 amino acids. Germline V lookup: CDR1 SQVTM, CDR2 ANQGSEA. The V and J ends lost 4 bases and 5 bases, in that order; junction bases with no gene match: 12. Here the CDR3 reads CSVAQIQGAVHNEQFF. In DNA form, the CDR3 reads TGCAGCGTTGCGCAAATACAGGGGGCCGTCCACAATGAGCAGTTCTTC.

The chain is built from TRBV28 and TRBJ2-7; no reliable D call. Germline assignment: CDR1 MDHEN and CDR2 SYDVKM. This CDR3 contains 16 residues. V was cut by 2 bases and J by 0 bases, with 14 bases left in between. Here the CDR3 reads CASSLADSDGSYEQYF. Here the CDR3 DNA reads TGTGCCAGCAGTTTAGCAGACTCGGACGGCTCCTACGAGCAGTACTTC.

The chain links TRBV12-3 or TRBV12-4 to TRBJ2-4; TRBD1 aligns across 9 bases. TRBJ2-7 explains the end of the DNA better; the J call may be wrong. The CDR3 consists of 12 residues. CDR3 residues: CASSGDRVEQYF. In DNA form, the CDR3 reads TGTGCCAGCAGTGGGGACAGGGTCGAGCAGTACTTC.

The genes are TRBV10-1 and TRBJ2-7; 7 bases line up with TRBD2. Germline CDR1 and CDR2: WNHNN and SYGVQD (reference sequence). The CDR3 totals 15 residues. V shed 2 bases, J shed 5 bases, and the junction held 9 bases outside the gene matches. CDR3 region: CASSEGSAGVHEQYF. In DNA, the CDR3 is TGCGCCAGCAGTGAGGGGTCGGCGGGAGTGCACGAGCAGTACTTC.